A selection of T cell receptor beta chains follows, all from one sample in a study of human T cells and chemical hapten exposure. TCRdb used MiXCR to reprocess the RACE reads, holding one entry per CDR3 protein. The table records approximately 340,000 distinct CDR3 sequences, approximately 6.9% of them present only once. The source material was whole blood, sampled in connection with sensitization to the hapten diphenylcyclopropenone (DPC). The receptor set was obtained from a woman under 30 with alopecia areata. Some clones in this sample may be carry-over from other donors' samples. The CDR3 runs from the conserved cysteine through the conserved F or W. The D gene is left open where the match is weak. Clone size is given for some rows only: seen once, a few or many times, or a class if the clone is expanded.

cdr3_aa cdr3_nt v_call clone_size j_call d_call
CASSNSAEYNEQFF TGTGCCAGCAGCAATAGCGCGGAATACAATGAGCAGTTCTTC TRBV7-3 many TRBJ2-1 NA
CASSERQVPGEQFF TGTGCCAGCAGTGAGCGCCAGGTACCGGGTGAGCAGTTCTTC TRBV2 few TRBJ2-1 NA
CASRVNTEAFF TGTGCCAGCAGAGTAAACACTGAAGCTTTCTTT TRBV6-2/TRBV6-3 many TRBJ1-1 NA
CASSPVGSSYEQYF TGTGCCAGCAGCCCGGTGGGAAGCTCCTACGAGCAGTACTTC TRBV5-4 few TRBJ2-7 NA
CASSPGGVATEAFF TGTGCCAGCAGCCCTGGCGGGGTGGCGACTGAAGCTTTCTTT TRBV28 few TRBJ1-1 NA
CASSPTGFPKYF TGCGCCAGCAGCCCTACAGGGTTTCCTAAGTACTTC TRBV4-1 NA TRBJ2-5 NA
CASSGPGQPGAEQFF TGTGCCAGTAGTGGGCCGGGACAGCCAGGGGCTGAGCAGTTCTTC TRBV19 NA TRBJ2-1 TRBD1
CSARKGEDTQYF TGCAGTGCTAGAAAAGGGGAAGATACGCAGTATTTT TRBV20-1 few TRBJ2-3 NA
CASSLIGGEDEKLFF TGTGCCAGCAGTTTAATCGGGGGCGAAGACGAAAAACTGTTTTTT TRBV28 NA TRBJ1-4 NA
CASSRTETNEKLFF TGCGCCAGCAGCCGGACAGAGACTAATGAAAAACTGTTTTTT TRBV5-1 NA TRBJ1-4 NA
CASSPTTSGPNNEQFF TGTGCCAGCAGCCCGACGACTAGCGGGCCCAACAATGAGCAGTTCTTC TRBV7-9 few TRBJ2-1 TRBD2
CASSPTGYPGELFF TGTGCCAGCAGTCCGACAGGGTACCCCGGGGAGCTGTTTTTT TRBV12-3/TRBV12-4 NA TRBJ2-2 TRBD1
CASILLESGYPKETQYF TGTGCCAGCATACTTCTTGAGTCCGGATATCCTAAAGAGACCCAGTACTTC TRBV12-3/TRBV12-4 many TRBJ2-5 NA
CATSKMARDRGFHSNQPQHF TGTGCCACCAGCAAAATGGCCCGGGACAGGGGCTTCCATAGCAATCAGCCCCAGCATTTT TRBV15 few TRBJ1-5 TRBD1
CASSRPGEYNEQFF TGTGCCAGCAGCCGGCCCGGGGAATACAATGAGCAGTTCTTC TRBV7-9 few TRBJ2-1 NA
CASMGHPGQDYEQYF TGTGCCAGCATGGGACACCCGGGACAGGACTACGAGCAGTACTTC TRBV7-9 NA TRBJ2-7 TRBD1
CASSQDGGLQETQYF TGCGCCAGCAGCCAAGATGGGGGACTCCAAGAGACCCAGTACTTC TRBV4-1 many TRBJ2-5 NA
CSVEDVGRTTNTEAFF TGCAGCGTTGAAGATGTGGGACGGACAACTAACACTGAAGCTTTCTTT TRBV29-1 NA TRBJ1-1 NA
CASSYGGYDQPQHF TGTGCCAGCAGTTACGGAGGGTATGACCAGCCCCAGCATTTT TRBV6-2/TRBV6-3 few TRBJ1-5 NA
CASSQGRGAGNTIYF TGTGCCAGCAGCCAGGGCAGGGGCGCGGGAAACACCATATATTTT TRBV3-1 few TRBJ1-3 NA
CATSKGTQGANVLTF TGTGCCACCAGCAAGGGGACCCAAGGGGCCAACGTCCTGACTTTC TRBV15 many TRBJ2-6 NA
CASISSHQLAKNIQYF TGCGCCAGCATATCGTCCCATCAACTAGCCAAAAACATTCAGTACTTC TRBV23-1 NA TRBJ2-4 NA
CASSPMVGQGNTGELFF TGTGCCAGCAGTCCCATGGTCGGACAGGGCAATACCGGGGAGCTGTTTTTT TRBV12-3/TRBV12-4 few TRBJ2-2 TRBD1
CASSRDRDTQPQHF TGTGCCAGCAGCCGGGACAGGGACACTCAGCCCCAGCATTTT TRBV6-5 many TRBJ1-5 TRBD1
CASSLQGAEQYF TGTGCCAGCAGCTTACAGGGCGCCGAGCAGTACTTC TRBV11-2 few TRBJ2-7 NA
CASSVGQGINQPQHF TGTGCCAGCAGCGTCGGACAGGGAATCAATCAGCCCCAGCATTTT TRBV9 few TRBJ1-5 TRBD1
CASSYSRTGVGGELFF TGTGCCAGCAGTTACTCGCGGACAGGGGTTGGCGGGGAGCTGTTTTTT TRBV6-5 NA TRBJ2-2 TRBD1
CASSQDPERFYEQYF TGTGCCAGCAGCCAAGATCCTGAGCGTTTCTACGAGCAGTACTTC TRBV3-1 few TRBJ2-7 NA
CASKNEVITGELFF TGTGCCAGTAAGAACGAGGTGATCACCGGGGAGCTGTTTTTT TRBV19 many TRBJ2-2 NA
CASTFGSGSNQPQHF TGTGCCAGCACCTTTGGGTCCGGAAGCAATCAGCCCCAGCATTTT TRBV28 NA TRBJ1-5 NA